One and the same sample provided the 12 T cell receptor beta chains below, sequenced in a study of cytomegalovirus exposure and HLA in healthy donors. A multiplex PCR was run with 60 Vbeta primers and 13 Jbeta primers. Method: immunoSEQ multiplex PCR; TCRdb's copy keeps in-frame clones and lacks some. The repertoire holds 150,000 to 170,000 clones, with around 82% as singletons. Input material: PBMCs. The origin of the receptors is a woman between 40 and 55 years old in good health and CMV-seropositive.

The rearrangement uses TRBV7-2 and TRBJ2-1, with a tentative D call TRBD2 (6 bases). Deletions cut 0 bases from V and 4 bases from J, with 10 bases between. CDR3 length: 15 amino acids. Germline V gene sequence: CDR1 SGHTA, CDR2 FQGNSA. The CDR3 protein is CASSLAAGSYNEQFF. CDR3 sequence (DNA): TGTGCCAGCAGCTTAGCGGCGGGGAGTTACAATGAGCAGTTCTTC. The full variable domain, its missing parts supplied by reference TRBV7-2 and TRBJ2-1, is GAGVSQSPSNKVTEKGKDVELRCDPISGHTALYWYRQSLGQGLEFLIYFQGNSAPDKSGLPSDRFSAERTGGSVSTLTIQRTQQEDSAVYLCASSLAAGSYNEQFFGPGTRLTVL.

The chain has TRBV11-3 and TRBJ1-1; D perhaps matches TRBD1 (5 bases). The CDR3 is 15 amino acids. With 5 bases removed from V and 5 bases from J, the gap between germline ends came to 18 bases. Germline assignment: CDR1 SGHNT and CDR2 YENEEA. CDR3 bases: TGTGCCAGCAGCGTTAGTGGGGGGTCAAGGACTGAAGCTTTCTTT. This sequence encodes CASSVSGGSRTEAFF.

The J gene is TRBJ1-5, the V gene TRBV6-1; perhaps TRBD1 as D (6 bases). There are 13 residues in the CDR3. Germline V gene sequence: CDR1 MNHNS, CDR2 SASEGT. Trimming shortened V by 6 bases and J by 7 bases, and 13 bases separated the two germline ends. CDR3 coding DNA: TGTGCCAGCAGATTGACAGGATTGCAGCCCCAGCATTTT. Translated: CASRLTGLQPQHF.

The chain recombines TRBV7-2 with TRBJ2-3, with 9 bases that match TRBD2. The CDR3 sequence is 13 residues long. The germline gives CDR1 SGHTA, CDR2 FQGNSA. V shed 5 bases, J shed 12 bases, and the junction held 9 bases outside the gene matches. CDR3 coding DNA: TGTGCCAGCAGCGGCGCGACTAGCGGCGCACAGTATTTT. It specifies CASSGATSGAQYF.

The CDR3 bases are TGTGCCAGCTCACCCTCCCTCAGGAACACTGAAGCTTTCTTT. Translation gives CASSPSLRNTEAFF. The chain links TRBV18 to TRBJ1-1, with D unresolved. Germline loops: CDR1 KGHSH, CDR2 LQKENI. V was shortened by 3 bases and J by 1 base, with 9 bases between the two germline ends. The CDR3 spans 14 residues.

This chain uses TRBV5-4 with TRBJ2-5; 12 positions agree with TRBD2. CDR3 length: 16 amino acids. The germline V gene has CDR1 SGHNT and CDR2 YYREEE (reference sequence). V was clipped by 4 bases and J by 1 base; unmatched bases: 5. The CDR3: CASSPGLAGLQETQYF. In DNA form, the CDR3 reads TGTGCCAGCAGCCCCGGACTAGCGGGACTCCAAGAGACCCAGTACTTC. The variable domain in full, with the rest retrieved from reference TRBV5-4 and TRBJ2-5, is ETGVTQSPTHLIKTRGQQVTLRCSSQSGHNTVSWYQQALGQGPQFIFQYYREEENGRGNFPPRFSGLQFPNYSSELNVNALELDDSALYLCASSPGLAGLQETQYFGPGTRLLVL.

The rearrangement uses TRBV29-1 and TRBJ1-5; TRBD1 aligns across 7 bases. Germline V gene lookup returns CDR1 SQVTM and CDR2 ANQGSEA. The CDR3 consists of 13 residues. The V gene end was trimmed by 6 bases and the J gene end by 10 bases; junction bases not matched to a gene: 12. Here the CDR3 reads CSVAGTDGGPQHF. CDR3 sequence (DNA): TGCAGCGTCGCCGGGACAGATGGCGGCCCCCAGCATTTT.

The J gene is TRBJ2-3, the V gene TRBV28, with a weak D call TRBD1 (7 bases). CDR3 length: 15 amino acids. Trimming removed 7 bases from V and 3 bases from J, with 17 bases in between. In germline, CDR1 is MDHEN, CDR2 SYDVKM. This CDR3 reads CASTLSGGRTDTQYF. The CDR3 region has the DNA TGTGCCAGCACCCTTTCAGGGGGGCGGACAGATACGCAGTATTTT. The complete variable domain, with remaining parts taken from reference TRBV28 and TRBJ2-3, reads DVKVTQSSRYLVKRTGEKVFLECVQDMDHENMFWYRQDPGLGLRLIYFSYDVKMKEKGDIPEGYSVSREKKERFSLILESASTNQTSMYLCASTLSGGRTDTQYFGPGTRLTVL.

This clone was seen just once. V and J are TRBV30 and TRBJ1-5; possibly TRBD1 for D (5 bases). The V end was cut by 3 bases, the J end by 6 bases, with 18 bases between. In germline, CDR1 is GTSNPN, CDR2 SVGIG (reference sequence). This CDR3 has 15 residues. This chain's CDR3 is CAWSPPGGVVQPQHF. DNA for the CDR3: TGTGCCTGGAGCCCCCCGGGGGGGGTAGTTCAGCCCCAGCATTTT.

The gene calls are TRBV18 and TRBJ2-1, with D possibly TRBD2 on 5 matching bases. Per the germline V gene, CDR1 is KGHSH and CDR2 is LQKENI. The V and J ends lost 4 bases and 7 bases respectively, with 11 bases between them. CDR3 length: 13 residues. CDR3 sequence (DNA): TGTGCCAGCTCACGTACGTCGGGGAATGAGCAGTTCTTC. Translation gives CASSRTSGNEQFF. The whole variable domain, remainder taken from reference TRBV18 and TRBJ2-1, is NAGVMQNPRHLVRRRGQEARLRCSPMKGHSHVYWYRQLPEEGLKFMVYLQKENIIDESGMPKERFSAEFPKEGPSILRIQQVVRGDSAAYFCASSRTSGNEQFFGPGTRLTVL.

The chain couples TRBV11-2 to TRBJ2-7; TRBD2 aligns across 14 bases. The germline gives CDR1 SGHAT, CDR2 FQNNGV. The CDR3 covers 14 residues. The V and J ends lost 5 bases and 5 bases, in that order; junction bases with no gene match: 2. The CDR3 nucleotides read TGTGCCAGCAGCCAGGGACTAGCGGGAGACGAGCAGTACTTC. Amino acid sequence: CASSQGLAGDEQYF.

The chain carries TRBV30 and TRBJ2-7; 10 bases line up with TRBD1. CDR3 size: 13 residues. After removal of 1 base from V and 4 bases from J, the junction contained 1 base not matched to a gene. CDR1 is GTSNPN and CDR2 is SVGIG in the germline V gene (reference sequence). CDR3 in DNA: TGTGCCTGGAGTGGGGGACAGGGGTACGAGCAGTACTTC. This translates into CAWSGGQGYEQYF.